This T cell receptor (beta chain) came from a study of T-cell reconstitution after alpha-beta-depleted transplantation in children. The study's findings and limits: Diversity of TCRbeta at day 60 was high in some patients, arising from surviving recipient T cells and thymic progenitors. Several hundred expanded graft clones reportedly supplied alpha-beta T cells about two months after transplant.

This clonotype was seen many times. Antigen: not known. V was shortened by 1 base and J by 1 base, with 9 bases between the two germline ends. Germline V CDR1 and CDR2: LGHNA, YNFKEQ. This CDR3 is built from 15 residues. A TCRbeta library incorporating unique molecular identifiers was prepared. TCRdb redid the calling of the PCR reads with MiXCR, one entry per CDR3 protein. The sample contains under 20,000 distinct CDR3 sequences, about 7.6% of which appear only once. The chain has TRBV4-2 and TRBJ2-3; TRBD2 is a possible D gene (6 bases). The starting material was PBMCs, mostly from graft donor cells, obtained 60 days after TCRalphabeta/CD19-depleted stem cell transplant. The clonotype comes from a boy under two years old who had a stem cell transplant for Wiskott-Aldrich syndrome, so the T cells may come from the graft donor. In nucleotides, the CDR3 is TGTGCCAGCAGCCAAGGGGGGACTGGCACAGATACGCAGTATTTT. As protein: CASSQGGTGTDTQYF.